This entry lists 20 T cell receptor beta chains sequenced from one sample in a study of radiotherapy plus CTLA-4 blockade in lung cancer. The data were produced by immunoSEQ multiplex PCR, yet TCRdb's version contains in-frame clones alone and is incomplete. The sample contains about 82,000 clones, around 72% of which appear only once. The input for sequencing was peripheral blood, taken from a patient treated with radiotherapy plus ipilimumab. The receptors stem from a human donor with non-small cell lung cancer that progressed on radiotherapy plus ipilimumab.

The V and J genes are TRBV19 and TRBJ1-2; D unclear. The V gene lost 7 bases and the J gene lost 1 base, with 13 bases spanning the gap. Germline V gives CDR1 LNHDA, CDR2 SQIVND (reference sequence). The length of the CDR3 is 14 residues. CDR3 DNA: TGTGCCAGTACCCGGCAGGCTTTTAACTATGGCTACACCTTC. This translates into CASTRQAFNYGYTF.

The chain has TRBV18 and TRBJ2-7, with D perhaps TRBD2 (6 bases). Per germline, CDR1 KGHSH and CDR2 LQKENI. CDR3 length: 13 amino acids. Deletions cut 5 bases from V and 5 bases from J, with 13 bases between. As DNA, the CDR3 is TGTGCCAGCTCAGCGGGGATAGGCGACGAGCAGTACTTC. It translates to CASSAGIGDEQYF.

The CDR3 region has the DNA TGTGCCAGCAGTCCGACTAGCGGGGGATTTAATGAGCAGTTCTTC. Translation gives CASSPTSGGFNEQFF. The rearrangement joins TRBV6-6 to TRBJ2-1; 12 bases line up with TRBD2. Trimming cost V 5 bases and J 7 bases; bases outside gene matches: 6. The CDR3 contains 15 residues. CDR1 and CDR2 from the germline V gene are MNHNY and SVGAGI (reference sequence).

The V and J genes are TRBV6-5 and TRBJ2-2, with D possibly being TRBD1 or TRBD2 (7 bases each). Germline CDR1 is MNHEY and CDR2 is SVGAGI. V was cut by 6 bases and J by 4 bases, with 12 bases left in between. The CDR3 covers 14 residues. The CDR3 loop reads CASRGGGRTGELFF. CDR3 nucleotides: TGTGCCAGCAGGGGAGGGGGCCGCACCGGGGAGCTGTTTTTT.

The chain carries TRBV7-9 and TRBJ1-1; D is ambiguous. Trimming removed 3 bases at V and 1 base at J, with 6 bases between. Per germline, CDR1 SEHNR and CDR2 FQNEAQ (reference sequence). There are 13 residues in the CDR3. The CDR3 reads CASSFDANTEAFF. The CDR3 nucleotides read TGTGCCAGCAGCTTTGACGCGAACACTGAAGCTTTCTTT.

V is TRBV5-1 and J is TRBJ2-7; unclear D gene. CDR3 size: 15 residues. Per the germline V gene, CDR1 is SGHRS and CDR2 is YFSETQ. The V and J ends lost 0 bases and 0 bases respectively, with 10 bases between them. The CDR3 DNA sequence: TGCGCCAGCAGCTTGGTAATCGGAAGCTCCTACGAGCAGTACTTC. This sequence encodes CASSLVIGSSYEQYF.

The V call is TRBV19, the J call TRBJ2-1; 8 positions agree with TRBD2. The V gene's germline CDR1 is LNHDA and CDR2 SQIVND (reference sequence). The CDR3 covers 17 residues. After removal of 1 base from V and 7 bases from J, the junction contained 12 bases not matched to a gene. CDR3: CASSIASGGDLGNEQFF. The CDR3 region has the DNA TGTGCCAGTAGTATAGCAAGCGGGGGAGACTTAGGGAATGAGCAGTTCTTC.

The genes are TRBV4-3 and TRBJ1-5, with 9 nucleotides matching TRBD1. The junction had 4 bases not matched to a gene; V was cut back by 4 bases and J by 9 bases. Germline CDR1 is LGHNA and CDR2 is YSLEER. The length of the CDR3 is 13 residues. The CDR3 sequence is CASSPGTGLPQHF. The CDR3 DNA reads as TGCGCCAGCAGCCCCGGGACAGGGCTGCCCCAGCATTTT.

DNA of the CDR3: TGTGCCATCAGTGCCGTTGGGGGACAGGGAAGCTACGAGCAGTACTTC. Its protein is CAISAVGGQGSYEQYF. The chain has TRBV10-3 and TRBJ2-7, with TRBD1 identical over 9 bases. The CDR3 extends over 16 amino acids. V shed 4 bases, J shed 3 bases, and the junction held 10 bases outside the gene matches. Germline lookup yields CDR1 ENHRY and CDR2 SYGVKD.

The V gene is TRBV18, the J gene TRBJ2-7; D is perhaps TRBD2 (6 bases). CDR1 and CDR2 from the germline V gene are KGHSH and LQKENI. The CDR3 is 15 residues long. V shed 3 bases and J shed 2 bases, with 14 bases lying between them. CDR3 in amino acids: CASSPAWGETYEQYF. The DNA of the CDR3 is TGTGCCAGCTCACCCGCCTGGGGGGAGACCTACGAGCAGTACTTC.

The CDR3 protein is CAIKDQGLNTEAFF. In nucleotides, the CDR3 is TGTGCCATCAAGGATCAGGGGCTGAACACTGAAGCTTTCTTT. The rearrangement links TRBV10-3 to TRBJ1-1; D perhaps matches TRBD1 (6 bases). There are 14 residues in the CDR3. Trimming took 7 bases from V and 0 from J, leaving 12 bases between them. Looked up from germline, CDR1 is ENHRY and CDR2 is SYGVKD.

J is TRBJ2-1 and V is TRBV5-4; 9 positions agree with TRBD2. Germline V CDR1 and CDR2: SGHNT, YYREEE (reference sequence). The CDR3 is made up of 16 amino acids. Germline trimming cut 0 bases from V and 2 bases from J; bases unmatched to any gene: 3. The CDR3 sequence is CASSLVGGRAYNEQFF. The DNA for the CDR3 is TGTGCCAGCAGCTTGGTCGGCGGGAGGGCCTACAATGAGCAGTTCTTC.

This clone was counted only a few times. The rearrangement joins TRBV28 to TRBJ2-1, with TRBD2 identical over 11 bases. V gave up 6 bases and J gave up 0 bases; unmatched junction bases: 7. Germline CDR1 MDHEN, CDR2 SYDVKM. The CDR3 length is 17 residues. The CDR3 reads CASSLAGGTGSYNEQFF. As DNA, the CDR3 is TGTGCCAGCAGCCTAGCGGGAGGCACCGGCTCCTACAATGAGCAGTTCTTC.

The chain combines TRBV11-2 with TRBJ2-7; 9 bases map to TRBD2. This CDR3 spans 14 amino acids. V lost 5 bases, J lost 7 bases, and 9 bases stayed unmatched. The germline gives CDR1 SGHAT, CDR2 FQNNGV. The CDR3 DNA reads TGTGCCAGCAGCCCAGGCTGGCGGGAGGGGGAGCAGTACTTC. Translated, it gives CASSPGWREGEQYF.

The chain combines TRBV5-1 with TRBJ1-1, with D uncertain. The length of the CDR3 is 14 residues. Germline values: CDR1 SGHRS, CDR2 YFSETQ. V was clipped by 8 bases and J by 0 bases, with 14 bases between them. CDR3 DNA sequence: TGCGCCAGTAGGCACGAGGCGGTGAACACTGAAGCTTTCTTT. It codes for CASRHEAVNTEAFF. Variable domain in full (rest from reference TRBV5-1 and TRBJ1-1): KAGVTQTPRYLIKTRGQQVTLSCSPISGHRSVSWYQQTPGQGLQFLFEYFSETQRNKGNFPGRFSGRQFSNSRSEMNVSTLELGDSALYLCASRHEAVNTEAFFGQGTRLTVV.

J is TRBJ2-5 and V is TRBV28, with D possibly matching TRBD1 (5 bases). The CDR3 covers 13 residues. Germline V lookup: CDR1 MDHEN, CDR2 SYDVKM. The V end was cut by 7 bases, the J end by 0 bases, with 9 bases between. Here the CDR3 reads CASTHRNQETQYF. Written as DNA, the CDR3 is TGTGCCAGCACCCACAGGAACCAAGAGACCCAGTACTTC.

The chain recombines TRBV4-3 with TRBJ2-2; D call uncertain. Trimming pared 1 base from V and 5 bases from J, leaving 5 bases between. Germline CDR1 LGHNA, CDR2 YSLEER. There are 13 residues in the CDR3. The CDR3 nucleotides are TGCGCCAGCAGCCAAGCCTCAACCGGGGAGCTGTTTTTT. Amino acids: CASSQASTGELFF.

This clone was recorded once. CDR3 bases: TGTGCCAGCAGCTCCCACCGACTGGTCTACGAGCAGTACTTC. Its translation: CASSSHRLVYEQYF. The genes are TRBV27 and TRBJ2-7; D is ambiguous. Germline V lookup: CDR1 MNHEY, CDR2 SMNVEV (reference sequence). V lost 6 bases and J 3 bases, leaving 15 bases between the germline ends. The CDR3 totals 14 residues.

The genes are TRBV6-5 and TRBJ1-2; TRBD1 matches 7 bases. V was pared by 6 bases and J by 2 bases, with 6 bases of the junction left unmatched. Germline V gene data show CDR1 as MNHEY and CDR2 as SVGAGI. This CDR3 is 14 amino acids long. The chain's CDR3 is CASRSRDRNYGYTF. CDR3 bases: TGTGCCAGCAGATCCCGGGACAGAAACTATGGCTACACCTTC.

The J gene is TRBJ1-1, the V gene TRBV30, with D tentatively TRBD1 (5 bases). V gave up 1 base and J gave up 4 bases, with 16 bases separating them. Looked up from germline, CDR1 is GTSNPN and CDR2 is SVGIG (reference sequence). The CDR3 is 15 amino acids. The CDR3 loop reads CAWSGGKGVGTEAFF. CDR3 coding DNA: TGTGCCTGGAGTGGGGGCAAAGGGGTTGGCACTGAAGCTTTCTTT.